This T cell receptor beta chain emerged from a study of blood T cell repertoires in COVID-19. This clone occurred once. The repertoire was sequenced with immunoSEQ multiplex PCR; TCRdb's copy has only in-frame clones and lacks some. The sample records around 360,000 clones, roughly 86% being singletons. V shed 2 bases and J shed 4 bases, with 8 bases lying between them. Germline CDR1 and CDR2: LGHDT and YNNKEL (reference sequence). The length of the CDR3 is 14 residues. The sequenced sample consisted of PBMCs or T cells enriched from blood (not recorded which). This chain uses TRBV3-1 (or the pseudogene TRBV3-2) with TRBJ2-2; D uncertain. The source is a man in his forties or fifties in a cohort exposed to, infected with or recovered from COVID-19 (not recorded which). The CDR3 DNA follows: TGTGCCAGCAGCCAATTGGGCGCCACCGGGGAGCTGTTTTTT. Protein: CASSQLGATGELFF.